This passage covers 32 T cell receptor beta chains from one sample sequenced in a study of T cell clones after liver transplantation. Here immunoSEQ multiplex PCR was the method, and the copy in TCRdb shows in-frame clones only, minus some. The table includes 93,000 or so clones, 84% detected once. The source was CD4+ T cells from blood, collected 47 months after liver transplant. The receptors come from a human patient who received a liver transplant. The T cells may come from the graft donor.

The chain has TRBV11-2 and TRBJ2-1; 13 positions agree with TRBD2. In germline, CDR1 is SGHAT, CDR2 FQNNGV. CDR3 length equals 17 residues. V gave up 2 bases and J gave up 5 bases; unmatched junction bases: 6. The CDR3 region has the DNA TGTGCCAGCAGCTTATTTTCCGGGACTAGCGGGGACAATGAGCAGTTCTTC. It encodes CASSLFSGTSGDNEQFF.

The rearrangement uses TRBV9 and TRBJ2-2; no definite D call. Germline V gives CDR1 SGDLS, CDR2 YYNGEE. V lost 0 bases and J lost 4, with 7 bases in between. The CDR3 loop spans 14 amino acids. CDR3 amino acids: CASSVDVPTGELFF. CDR3 coding DNA: TGTGCCAGCAGCGTAGACGTTCCCACCGGGGAGCTGTTTTTT.

The gene calls are TRBV5-1 and TRBJ1-1, with TRBD1 matching over 9 bases. V was clipped by 4 bases and J by 5 bases; unmatched bases: 15. The CDR3 runs to 17 residues. CDR1 and CDR2 (germline): SGHRS, YFSETQ. The CDR3 loop is CASSPGQGIGSGTEAFF. CDR3 DNA sequence: TGCGCCAGCAGCCCAGGACAGGGGATAGGTTCGGGGACTGAAGCTTTCTTT. Using reference TRBV5-1 and TRBJ1-1 for the parts outside the CDR3, the full variable domain is KAGVTQTPRYLIKTRGQQVTLSCSPISGHRSVSWYQQTPGQGLQFLFEYFSETQRNKGNFPGRFSGRQFSNSRSEMNVSTLELGDSALYLCASSPGQGIGSGTEAFFGQGTRLTVV.

This chain connects TRBV11-2 to TRBJ1-1, with D possibly TRBD1 on 6 matching bases. CDR1 is SGHAT and CDR2 is FQNNGV in the germline V gene. There are 14 residues in the CDR3. Trimming left V 5 bases short and J 11 bases short, with 21 bases between. The DNA for the CDR3 is TGTGCCAGCAGCGGGACTACAGGGCTCGAGACGGCTTTCTTT. It specifies CASSGTTGLETAFF.

This clone occurred a few times. This chain connects TRBV11-2 to TRBJ1-2, with a possible D match to TRBD1 (5 bases). The V gene lost 5 bases and the J gene lost 4 bases, with 17 bases spanning the gap. The CDR3 loop spans 15 amino acids. Germline assignment: CDR1 SGHAT and CDR2 FQNNGV. The CDR3, as DNA: TGTGCCAGCAGCCCCTTCGCCGGGGCGATCTATGGCTACACCTTC. This gives the protein CASSPFAGAIYGYTF.

This sequence joins TRBV6-6 and TRBJ1-1; weak D call: TRBD1 (5 bases). CDR1 is MNHNY, CDR2 SVGAGI, per germline (reference sequence). Trimming stripped 4 bases from V and 2 bases from J, with 17 bases between. The CDR3 is made up of 16 amino acids. The CDR3 sequence: CASSSPSGTSNTEAFF. As DNA, the CDR3 is TGTGCCAGCAGTTCCCCCTCCGGGACCTCAAACACTGAAGCTTTCTTT.

V usage is TRBV6-5 and J usage is TRBJ1-1, with 9 bases fitting TRBD1. The germline gives CDR1 MNHEY, CDR2 SVGAGI. Trimming removed 6 bases from V and 4 bases from J; junction bases left unmatched: 3. The CDR3 is 13 residues long. CDR3 nucleotide sequence: TGTGCCAGCAGATACAGGGGGCTCACTGAAGCTTTCTTT. Protein: CASRYRGLTEAFF.

This rearrangement joins TRBV25-1 to TRBJ2-5, with TRBD1 matching 7 bases. Germline assignment: CDR1 MGHDK and CDR2 SYGVNS. This CDR3 region has 13 residues. V trimming: 6 bases; J trimming: 5 bases; junction bases outside the gene matches: 6. CDR3 sequence: CASRRQGWETQYF. CDR3 DNA sequence: TGTGCCAGCAGGAGACAGGGATGGGAGACCCAGTACTTC.

The chain joins TRBV7-9 to TRBJ2-7; 7 bases fit TRBD2. Germline V gene data show CDR1 as SEHNR and CDR2 as FQNEAQ (reference sequence). The trim removed 6 bases at V and 6 bases at J, leaving 14 bases unmatched. The CDR3 is 15 residues long. The CDR3 here is CASSYYLGLDGEQYF. In DNA form, the CDR3 reads TGTGCCAGCAGTTACTACCTAGGACTAGACGGCGAGCAGTACTTC.

This sequence joins TRBV7-2 and TRBJ2-3; 11 nucleotides line up with TRBD2. J was trimmed by 0 bases and V by 2 bases; bases with no gene match: 1. Germline-derived CDR1 and CDR2 are SGHTA and FQGNSA. CDR3 size: 16 residues. The CDR3 DNA sequence: TGTGCCAGCAGCTTAACTAGCGGGGGAAGCACAGATACGCAGTATTTT. This translates into CASSLTSGGSTDTQYF.

The table lists this clone with a count of one. The chain uses TRBV27 and TRBJ2-7; D unclear. The germline V gene encodes CDR1 MNHEY and CDR2 SMNVEV (reference sequence). This CDR3 comprises 12 residues. Trimming pared 0 bases from V and 6 bases from J, leaving 6 bases between. CDR3 residues: CASSLSYGEQYF. DNA for the CDR3: TGTGCCAGCAGTTTATCGTACGGCGAGCAGTACTTC.

J is TRBJ1-4 and V is TRBV19; a weak D match, TRBD1 (6 bases). Trimming left V 5 bases short and J 6 bases short, with 13 bases between. The length of the CDR3 is 14 residues. The germline CDR1 and CDR2 sequences are LNHDA and SQIVND (reference sequence). CDR3 in DNA: TGTGCCAGTAGTGGCGGGACAAGAGATGAAAAACTGTTTTTT. This encodes CASSGGTRDEKLFF.

The chain carries TRBV19 and TRBJ1-1, with a possible D match to TRBD1 (6 bases). Trimming stripped 6 bases from V and 1 base from J, with 12 bases between. Germline CDR1 is LNHDA and CDR2 is SQIVND (reference sequence). CDR3 length: 14 residues. The CDR3 nucleotides read TGTGCCAGTAGGCCATACAGGGAGAACACTGAAGCTTTCTTT. This encodes CASRPYRENTEAFF.

This chain connects TRBV9 to TRBJ2-3, with D possibly matching TRBD2 (6 bases). Germline CDR1 reads SGDLS; CDR2 reads YYNGEE. Trimming cost V 4 bases and J 5 bases, with 8 bases left between them. This CDR3 spans 12 amino acids. CDR3 region: CASSTSRDTQYF. The CDR3 DNA reads TGTGCCAGCAGCACTAGCCGAGATACGCAGTATTTT.

The rearrangement uses TRBV30 and TRBJ2-3, with 10 bases that match TRBD1. V was clipped by 0 bases and J by 1 base; unmatched bases: 7. In germline, CDR1 is GTSNPN, CDR2 SVGIG (reference sequence). The CDR3 contains 17 residues. The CDR3 DNA is TGTGCCTGGAGTGTATTTCGTGGGACAGGGGGCACAGATACGCAGTATTTT. This encodes CAWSVFRGTGGTDTQYF.

This rearrangement joins TRBV5-1 to TRBJ1-5; D possibly corresponds to TRBD1 (5 bases). With 2 bases removed from V and 4 bases from J, the gap between germline ends came to 13 bases. Germline V CDR1 and CDR2: SGHRS, YFSETQ. The length of the CDR3 is 15 residues. CDR3 nucleotides: TGCGCCAGCAGCTTCCGACCGGGGGGTAATCAGCCCCAGCATTTT. Its translation: CASSFRPGGNQPQHF.

The chain carries TRBV6-4 and TRBJ1-1, with TRBD1 matching over 8 bases. V lost 10 bases, J lost 4 bases, and 17 bases stayed unmatched. Germline V gene sequence: CDR1 MRHNA, CDR2 SNTAGT. The CDR3 runs to 16 residues. CDR3 loop: CAISRGRGPRGTEAFF. For the CDR3, the DNA is TGTGCCATCTCGAGGGGCAGGGGGCCCAGGGGCACTGAAGCTTTCTTT.

The rearrangement links TRBV5-6 to TRBJ2-5; no definite D call. The V end lost 3 bases, the J end lost 8 bases, and 8 bases lay between the germline ends. This CDR3 region has 11 residues. Germline V gene data show CDR1 as SGHDT and CDR2 as YYEEEE. The CDR3 DNA reads TGTGCCAGCAGCTACTTGGAAACCCAGTACTTC. Translating gives CASSYLETQYF.

The chain combines TRBV7-3 with TRBJ2-1; TRBD2 agrees at 8 bases. Trimming at V came to 4 bases and at J to 5 bases, leaving 10 bases not matched to a gene. The CDR3 extends over 16 amino acids. Per germline, CDR1 SGHTA and CDR2 FQGTGA. CDR3 nucleotide sequence: TGTGCCAGCAGCTCTAAAGCGGGAGTGGGGGACAATGAGCAGTTCTTC. Translated: CASSSKAGVGDNEQFF.

This clone came up many times. V usage is TRBV18 and J usage is TRBJ2-5, with 7 positions matching TRBD2. Germline loops: CDR1 KGHSH, CDR2 LQKENI. This CDR3 comprises 14 residues. J gave up 3 bases and V 4 bases, and 5 bases lay outside the gene matches. This chain's CDR3 is CASSLRDYKETQYF. The DNA for the CDR3 is TGTGCCAGCTCACTCCGGGACTACAAAGAGACCCAGTACTTC.

The CDR3 protein is CASSLGRWTNQPQHF. Here the CDR3 DNA reads TGTGCCAGCAGTTTAGGGAGGTGGACAAATCAGCCCCAGCATTTT. The V call is TRBV28, the J call TRBJ1-5; a weak D match, TRBD1 (5 bases). The V gene lost 2 bases and the J gene lost 4 bases, with 12 bases spanning the gap. CDR3 length: 15 amino acids. Germline CDR1 MDHEN, CDR2 SYDVKM. Drawing the rest from reference TRBV28 and TRBJ1-5, the complete variable domain is DVKVTQSSRYLVKRTGEKVFLECVQDMDHENMFWYRQDPGLGLRLIYFSYDVKMKEKGDIPEGYSVSREKKERFSLILESASTNQTSMYLCASSLGRWTNQPQHFGDGTRLSIL.

This chain connects TRBV7-2 to TRBJ1-1; D is unclear. The CDR3 spans 14 residues. Germline values: CDR1 SGHTA, CDR2 FQGNSA. V lost 3 bases, J lost 0 bases, and 8 bases lay in between. Here the CDR3 DNA reads TGTGCCAGCAGCTTTTTGCGGATGAACACTGAAGCTTTCTTT. Encoded protein: CASSFLRMNTEAFF.

The J gene is TRBJ1-4, the V gene TRBV15; 7 nucleotides align to TRBD1. Germline V CDR1 and CDR2: LNHNV, YYDKDF (reference sequence). The CDR3 has 15 amino acids. The V gene end was trimmed by 2 bases and the J gene end by 4 bases; junction bases not matched to a gene: 4. The chain's CDR3 is CATSRLQGLNEKLFF. CDR3 coding DNA: TGTGCCACCAGCAGATTACAGGGGCTTAATGAAAAACTGTTTTTT.

The gene calls are TRBV19 and TRBJ1-2, with 7 bases lining up with TRBD1. The CDR3 totals 11 residues. The V gene end was trimmed by 4 bases and the J gene end by 14 bases; junction bases not matched to a gene: 7. The germline V gene encodes CDR1 LNHDA and CDR2 SQIVND (reference sequence). In DNA form, the CDR3 reads TGTGCCAGTAGTAACCCCGGGACAGCTACCTTC. It codes for CASSNPGTATF. Drawing the rest from reference TRBV19 and TRBJ1-2, the complete variable domain is DGGITQSPKYLFRKEGQNVTLSCEQNLNHDAMYWYRQDPGQGLRLIYYSQIVNDFQKGDIAEGYSVSREKKESFPLTVTSAQKNPTAFYLCASSNPGTATFGSGTRLTVV.

This clone was picked up one time. The genes are TRBV18 and TRBJ2-2; possibly TRBD1 or TRBD2 for D (7 bases each). The CDR3 totals 17 residues. Trimming took 8 bases from V and 4 from J, leaving 23 bases between them. Per germline, CDR1 KGHSH and CDR2 LQKENI. Written as DNA, the CDR3 is TGTGCCAGCCACCCTGTCCAGGGGGGGTTTCGCACCGGGGAGCTGTTTTTT. As protein: CASHPVQGGFRTGELFF.

The chain couples TRBV5-1 to TRBJ2-4; 7 nucleotides agree with TRBD2. J lost 8 bases, V lost 4 bases, and 9 bases had no gene match. Germline-derived CDR1 and CDR2 are SGHRS and YFSETQ. The CDR3 length is 14 residues. The CDR3 here is CASSTSWGGYIQYF. CDR3 nucleotides: TGCGCCAGCAGCACAAGTTGGGGAGGGTACATTCAGTACTTC.

The V and J genes are TRBV6-6 and TRBJ2-2; no clear D. Germline V gene lookup returns CDR1 MNHNY and CDR2 SVGAGI (reference sequence). The CDR3 covers 14 residues. V lost 6 bases to trimming and J lost 5 bases, with 13 bases between them. DNA of the CDR3: TGTGCCAGCAGGAGAAGCGATCAGACCGGGGAGCTGTTTTTT. It encodes CASRRSDQTGELFF.

This chain connects TRBV27 to TRBJ1-5, with D maybe TRBD1 (6 bases). Per the germline V gene, CDR1 is MNHEY and CDR2 is SMNVEV (reference sequence). Trimming shortened V by 4 bases and J by 3 bases, and 13 bases separated the two germline ends. The CDR3 has 15 residues. CDR3 region: CASSYGGHNNQPQHF. DNA for the CDR3: TGTGCCAGCAGTTATGGGGGGCACAACAATCAGCCCCAGCATTTT.

The rearrangement links TRBV6-5 to TRBJ1-1, with 7 bases aligning to TRBD1. Germline CDR1 is MNHEY and CDR2 is SVGAGI. CDR3 length equals 15 residues. Trimming took 6 bases from V and 0 from J; bases not matched to a gene: 7. CDR3 bases: TGTGCCAGCAGATTGACCGGGACAGTGAACACTGAAGCTTTCTTT. Its protein product is CASRLTGTVNTEAFF.

The chain carries TRBV5-4 and TRBJ1-1, with a weak D call TRBD1 (6 bases). Germline CDR1 and CDR2: SGHNT and YYREEE (reference sequence). Trimming cost V 4 bases and J 4 bases, with 20 bases left between them. The CDR3 is 16 amino acids. The chain's CDR3 is CASSLETNRASTEAFF. The CDR3, as DNA: TGTGCCAGCAGCCTAGAGACGAACAGGGCGAGCACTGAAGCTTTCTTT.

The gene calls are TRBV19 and TRBJ1-5, with a weak D call TRBD1 (5 bases). The CDR3 is 13 amino acids. Between the trimmed V and J ends, which lost 5 bases and 5 bases, there was a span of 10 bases. Germline V CDR1 and CDR2: LNHDA, SQIVND (reference sequence). CDR3 protein: CASSQQGDQPQHF. The CDR3 DNA is TGTGCCAGTAGTCAGCAGGGAGATCAGCCCCAGCATTTT.

The chain combines TRBV5-1 with TRBJ2-3, with TRBD1 matching over 8 bases. The CDR3 loop spans 14 amino acids. V lost 4 bases, J lost 2 bases, and 3 bases stayed unmatched. Germline assignment: CDR1 SGHRS and CDR2 YFSETQ. The CDR3 loop reads CASSRTGFTDTQYF. Here the CDR3 DNA reads TGCGCCAGCAGCCGGACAGGGTTCACAGATACGCAGTATTTT.